The TCR beta chain under discussion was sequenced for a study of OX40 agonist ivuxolimab in advanced cancers. This CDR3 has 15 amino acids. V dropped 0 bases and J dropped 2; count of bases not matched to a gene: 1. Germline lookup yields CDR1 MNHEY and CDR2 SVGAGI. The protocol was immunoSEQ multiplex PCR, while the TCRdb copy is restricted to in-frame clones and leaves out a portion. The sample shows approximately 70,000 clones, roughly 87% of them seen only once. Source: CD4+ or CD8+ T cells sorted from blood, taken in a trial of the OX40 agonist ivuxolimab. The TCR sequence derives from an adult with an advanced solid tumor such as melanoma, head and neck, liver or kidney cancer. This chain joins TRBV6-5 and TRBJ2-7, with 10 bases that match TRBD1. The CDR3 reads CASSYSGQGAYEQYF. The CDR3 DNA reads TGTGCCAGCAGTTACTCCGGACAGGGGGCCTACGAGCAGTACTTC.